The TCR beta chain described here comes from a study of blood T cells in healthy people across ages. Whole-study results and caveats: Naive T cell percentage by flow cytometry tracked strongly with beta diversity.

For the second PCR, which ran for about 6 to 12 cycles, a sample-barcoded 5' primer and a J-beta primer mix were used. TCRdb used MiXCR to reprocess the 5' RACE reads, holding one entry per CDR3 protein. The sample has roughly 800,000 distinct CDR3 sequences; roughly 60% are singletons. This clonotype was counted between two and nine times. Antigen specificity is unknown. The CDR3 runs 15 residues. V was pared by 7 bases and J by 2 bases, with 17 bases between. This sequence joins TRBV12-3 or TRBV12-4 and TRBJ2-5; D unresolved. The sequencing sample was made of blood. The origin of this receptor is a young man in good health. The CDR3 DNA follows: TGTGCCAGCACCATGTGGCAGTACCGACAAGAGACCCAGTACTTC. Protein product: CASTMWQYRQETQYF.